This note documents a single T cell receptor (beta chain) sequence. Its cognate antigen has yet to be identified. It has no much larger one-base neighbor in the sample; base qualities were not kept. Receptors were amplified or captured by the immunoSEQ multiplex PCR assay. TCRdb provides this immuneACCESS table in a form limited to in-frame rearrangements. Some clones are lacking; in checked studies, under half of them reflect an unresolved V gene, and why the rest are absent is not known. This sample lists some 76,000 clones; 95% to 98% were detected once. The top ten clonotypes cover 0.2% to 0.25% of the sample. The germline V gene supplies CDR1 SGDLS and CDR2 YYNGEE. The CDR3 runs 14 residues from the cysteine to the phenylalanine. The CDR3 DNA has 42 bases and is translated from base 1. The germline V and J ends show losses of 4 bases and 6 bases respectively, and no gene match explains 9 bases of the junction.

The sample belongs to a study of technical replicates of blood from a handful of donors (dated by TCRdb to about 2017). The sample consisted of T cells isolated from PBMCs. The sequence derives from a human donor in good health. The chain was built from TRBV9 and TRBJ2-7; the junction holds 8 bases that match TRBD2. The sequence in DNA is TGTGCCAGCAGCCTGGCGGGAGGTGGGAGCGAGCAGTACTTC. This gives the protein CASSLAGGGSEQYF.